This T cell receptor (beta chain) was captured by sequencing in a study of cytomegalovirus exposure and HLA in healthy donors. Trimming cost V 1 base and J 5 bases; bases outside gene matches: 17. This CDR3 is built from 19 residues. The germline CDR1 and CDR2 sequences are GTSNPN and SVGIG (reference sequence). Researchers ran the PCR with 60 Vbeta and 13 Jbeta primers. Here immunoSEQ multiplex PCR was the method, and the copy in TCRdb shows in-frame clones only, minus some. This sample has around 92,000 clones; approximately 72% occur once, and the top ten carry 2.5% to 3.5%. Findings of the study overall: In a later analysis, HLA-associated beta chains showed higher expansion and lower generation probabilities than comparable chains. Later analysis showed most CMV-associated TCR beta chains appearing HLA-restricted. TCR beta chains numbering about 160 were designated cytomegalovirus-associated.

As concerns this clone: Its specificity is unknown.

This TCR derives from a female donor in good health and CMV-seropositive. V usage is TRBV30 and J usage is TRBJ2-2; 9 bases are shared with TRBD1. The source material was PBMCs. The chain's CDR3 is CAWSAGNYRGPRRTGELFF. The CDR3 region has the DNA TGTGCCTGGAGTGCAGGAAACTACAGGGGGCCAAGGAGGACCGGGGAGCTGTTTTTT.